Presented here are 5 T cell receptor beta chains from one specimen sequenced in a study of shared clonotypes between healthy human individuals. TCRdb keeps only in-frame clones here, not all; method: immunoSEQ multiplex PCR. Among about 560,000 clones listed, around 78% were seen once. Sequenced: PBMCs. Receptor source: a woman in her 40s in good health. Some clones in this sample may be carry-over from other donors' samples.

CDR3 in DNA: TGTGCCGGGTTGGACAGGGGAGGCACTGAAGCTTTCTTT. Protein product: CAGLDRGGTEAFF. The chain carries TRBV28 and TRBJ1-1, with 9 positions matching TRBD1. J lost 4 bases, V lost 11 bases, and 8 bases had no gene match. Germline loops: CDR1 MDHEN, CDR2 SYDVKM. This CDR3 is built from 13 residues. Combining the CDR3 with reference TRBV28 and TRBJ1-1 gives the whole variable domain DVKVTQSSRYLVKRTGEKVFLECVQDMDHENMFWYRQDPGLGLRLIYFSYDVKMKEKGDIPEGYSVSREKKERFSLILESASTNQTSMYLCAGLDRGGTEAFFGQGTRLTVV.

This clone has only a few counts. The chain combines TRBV28 with TRBJ2-7, with 7 bases aligning to TRBD1. Germline V gives CDR1 MDHEN, CDR2 SYDVKM. The CDR3 is made up of 15 amino acids. The V gene end was trimmed by 6 bases and the J gene end by 5 bases; junction bases not matched to a gene: 13. The CDR3 sequence: CASSQDRSGLDEQYF. CDR3 nucleotide sequence: TGTGCCAGCAGCCAGGACAGGTCAGGACTCGACGAGCAGTACTTC.

The rearrangement links TRBV4-2 to TRBJ1-1; D call uncertain. CDR1 and CDR2 (germline): LGHNA, YNFKEQ. The V end lost 0 bases, the J end lost 4 bases, and 9 bases lay between the germline ends. This CDR3 is 14 amino acids long. Here the CDR3 reads CASSQEQLGTEAFF. CDR3 nucleotides: TGTGCCAGCAGCCAAGAACAACTGGGCACTGAAGCTTTCTTT.

The rearrangement uses TRBV7-6 and TRBJ2-2; D tentatively fits TRBD1 or TRBD2 (7 bases each). The CDR3 runs to 17 residues. The V gene lost 1 base and the J gene lost 4 bases, with 16 bases spanning the gap. Germline values: CDR1 SGHVS, CDR2 FNYEAQ. CDR3 in amino acids: CASSLDQGGPGTGELFF. CDR3 nucleotides: TGTGCCAGCAGCTTAGACCAGGGGGGGCCGGGCACCGGGGAGCTGTTTTTT.

This chain connects TRBV5-1 to TRBJ1-1; 9 bases match TRBD1. From germline, CDR1 is SGHRS and CDR2 YFSETQ. The CDR3 has 17 amino acids. V was clipped by 3 bases and J by 3 bases; unmatched bases: 12. CDR3 loop: CASSSLQGAVSDTEAFF. CDR3 in DNA: TGCGCCAGCAGCTCTTTACAGGGGGCGGTTTCGGACACTGAAGCTTTCTTT.